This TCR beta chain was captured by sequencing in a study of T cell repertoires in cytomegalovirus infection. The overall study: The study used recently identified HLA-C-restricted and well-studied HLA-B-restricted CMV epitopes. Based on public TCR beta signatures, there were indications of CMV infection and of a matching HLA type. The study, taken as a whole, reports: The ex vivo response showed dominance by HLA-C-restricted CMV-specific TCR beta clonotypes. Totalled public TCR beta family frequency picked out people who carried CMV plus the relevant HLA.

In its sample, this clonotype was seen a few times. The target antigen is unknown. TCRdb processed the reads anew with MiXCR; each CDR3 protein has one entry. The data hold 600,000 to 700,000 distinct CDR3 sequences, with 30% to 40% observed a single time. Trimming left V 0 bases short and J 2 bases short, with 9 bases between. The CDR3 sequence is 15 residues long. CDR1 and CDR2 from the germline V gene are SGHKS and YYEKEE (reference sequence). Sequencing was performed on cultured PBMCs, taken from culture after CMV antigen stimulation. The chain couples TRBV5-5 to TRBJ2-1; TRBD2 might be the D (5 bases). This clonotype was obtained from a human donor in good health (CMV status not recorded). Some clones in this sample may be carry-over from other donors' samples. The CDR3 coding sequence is TGTGCCAGCAGCTTGGGGCAGCGGACCTACAATGAGCAGTTCTTC. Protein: CASSLGQRTYNEQFF.